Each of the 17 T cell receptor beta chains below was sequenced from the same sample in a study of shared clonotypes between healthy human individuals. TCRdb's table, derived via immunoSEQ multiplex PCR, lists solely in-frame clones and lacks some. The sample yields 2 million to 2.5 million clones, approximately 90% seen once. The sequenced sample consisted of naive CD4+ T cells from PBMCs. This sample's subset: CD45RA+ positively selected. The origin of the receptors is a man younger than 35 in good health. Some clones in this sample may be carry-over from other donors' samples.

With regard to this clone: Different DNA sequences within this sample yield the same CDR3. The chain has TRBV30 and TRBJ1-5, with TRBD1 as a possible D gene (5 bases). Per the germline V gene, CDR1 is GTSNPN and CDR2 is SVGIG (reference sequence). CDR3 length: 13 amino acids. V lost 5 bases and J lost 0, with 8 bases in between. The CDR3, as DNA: TGTGCCTGGGGTGGGGGTAGCAATCAGCCCCAGCATTTT. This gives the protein CAWGGGSNQPQHF. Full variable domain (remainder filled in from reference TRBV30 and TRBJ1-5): SQTIHQWPATLVQPVGSPLSLECTVEGTSNPNLYWYRQAAGRGLQLLFYSVGIGQISSEVPQNLSASRPQDRQFILSSKKLLLSDSGFYLCAWGGGSNQPQHFGDGTRLSIL.

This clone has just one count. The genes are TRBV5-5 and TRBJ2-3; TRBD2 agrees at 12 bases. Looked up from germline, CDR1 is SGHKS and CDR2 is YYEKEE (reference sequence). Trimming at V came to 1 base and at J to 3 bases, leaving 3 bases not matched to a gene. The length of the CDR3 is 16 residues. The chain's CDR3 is CASSLTSGRRTDTQYF. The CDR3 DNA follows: TGTGCCAGCAGCTTGACTAGCGGGAGGAGAACAGATACGCAGTATTTT.

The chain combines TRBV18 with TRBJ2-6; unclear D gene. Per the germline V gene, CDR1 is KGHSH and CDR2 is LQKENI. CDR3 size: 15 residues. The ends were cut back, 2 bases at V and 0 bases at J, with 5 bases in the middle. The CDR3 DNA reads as TGTGCCAGCTCACCAAAGATCTCTGGGGCCAACGTCCTGACTTTC. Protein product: CASSPKISGANVLTF.

CDR3 nucleotides: TGTGCCAGCAGTTTTTTTCAGGGGACGGATGGGCAGTTCTTC. This encodes CASSFFQGTDGQFF. This chain joins TRBV27 and TRBJ2-1; TRBD1 might be the D (6 bases). Per the germline V gene, CDR1 is MNHEY and CDR2 is SMNVEV (reference sequence). CDR3 size: 14 residues. V dropped 3 bases and J dropped 12 bases, with 18 bases sitting between them.

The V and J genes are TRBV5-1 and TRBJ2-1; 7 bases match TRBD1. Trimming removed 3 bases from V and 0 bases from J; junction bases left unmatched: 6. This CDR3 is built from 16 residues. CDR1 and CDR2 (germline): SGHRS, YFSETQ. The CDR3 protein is CASSWTGQSSYNEQFF. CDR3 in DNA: TGCGCCAGCAGCTGGACAGGACAAAGCTCCTACAATGAGCAGTTCTTC. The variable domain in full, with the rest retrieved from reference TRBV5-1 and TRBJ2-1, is KAGVTQTPRYLIKTRGQQVTLSCSPISGHRSVSWYQQTPGQGLQFLFEYFSETQRNKGNFPGRFSGRQFSNSRSEMNVSTLELGDSALYLCASSWTGQSSYNEQFFGPGTRLTVL.

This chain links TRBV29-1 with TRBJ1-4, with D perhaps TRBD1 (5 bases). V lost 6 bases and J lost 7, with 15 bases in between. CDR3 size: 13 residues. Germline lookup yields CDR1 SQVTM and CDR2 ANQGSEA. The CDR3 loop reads CSVGRAPSEKLFF. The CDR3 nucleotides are TGCAGCGTCGGCAGGGCCCCCTCTGAAAAACTGTTTTTT.

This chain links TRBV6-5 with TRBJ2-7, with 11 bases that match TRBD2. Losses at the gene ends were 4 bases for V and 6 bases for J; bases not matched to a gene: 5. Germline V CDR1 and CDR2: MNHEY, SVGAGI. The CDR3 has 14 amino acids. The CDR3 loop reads CASSSLAGGREQYF. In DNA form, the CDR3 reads TGTGCCAGCAGTTCTTTAGCGGGAGGGCGCGAGCAGTACTTC.

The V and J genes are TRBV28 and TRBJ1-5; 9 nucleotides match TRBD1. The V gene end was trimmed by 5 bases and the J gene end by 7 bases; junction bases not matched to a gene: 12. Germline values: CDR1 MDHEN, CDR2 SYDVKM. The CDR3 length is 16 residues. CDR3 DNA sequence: TGTGCCAGCAGTGTTACGGGACAGGGCGTCTACCAGCCCCAGCATTTT. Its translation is CASSVTGQGVYQPQHF.

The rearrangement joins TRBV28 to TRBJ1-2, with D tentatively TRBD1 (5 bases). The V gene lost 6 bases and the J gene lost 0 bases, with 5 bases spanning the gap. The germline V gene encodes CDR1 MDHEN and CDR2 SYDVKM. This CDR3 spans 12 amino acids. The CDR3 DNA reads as TGTGCCAGCAGGGGACCTAACTATGGCTACACCTTC. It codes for CASRGPNYGYTF.

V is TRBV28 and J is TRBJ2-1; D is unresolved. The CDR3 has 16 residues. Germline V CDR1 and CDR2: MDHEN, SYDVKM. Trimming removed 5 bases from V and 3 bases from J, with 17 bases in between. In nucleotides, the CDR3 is TGTGCCAGCAGTACCCCCGAACTACAACACTACAATGAGCAGTTCTTC. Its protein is CASSTPELQHYNEQFF.

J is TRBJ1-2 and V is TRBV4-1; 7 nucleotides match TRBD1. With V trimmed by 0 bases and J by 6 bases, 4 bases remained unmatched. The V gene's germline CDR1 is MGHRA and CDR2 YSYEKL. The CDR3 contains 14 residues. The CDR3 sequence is CASSQDGRGNGYTF. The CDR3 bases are TGCGCCAGCAGCCAAGATGGCAGGGGGAATGGCTACACCTTC.

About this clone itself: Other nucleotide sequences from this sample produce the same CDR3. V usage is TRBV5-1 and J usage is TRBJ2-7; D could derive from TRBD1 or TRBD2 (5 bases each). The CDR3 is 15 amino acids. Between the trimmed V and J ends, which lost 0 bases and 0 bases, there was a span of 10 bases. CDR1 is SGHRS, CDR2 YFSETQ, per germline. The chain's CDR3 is CASSLVSGTSYEQYF. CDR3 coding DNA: TGCGCCAGCAGCTTGGTCTCAGGGACCTCCTACGAGCAGTACTTC.

As DNA, the CDR3 is TGTGCCAGCAGTTTATGGGGAAGGATGGGACTACCCCAGTTTACCAACTATGTCAATGAGCAGTTCTTC. Its protein product is CASSLWGRMGLPQFTNYVNEQFF. This chain links TRBV28 with TRBJ2-1; 7 positions agree with TRBD2. J lost 6 bases, V lost 0 bases, and 29 bases had no gene match. The CDR3 is 23 residues long. Germline V gene lookup returns CDR1 MDHEN and CDR2 SYDVKM.

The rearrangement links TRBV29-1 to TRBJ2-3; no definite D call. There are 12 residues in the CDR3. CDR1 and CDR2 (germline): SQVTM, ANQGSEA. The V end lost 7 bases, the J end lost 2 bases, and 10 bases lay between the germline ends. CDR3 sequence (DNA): TGCAGCGCCCAATCGTACACAGATACGCAGTATTTT. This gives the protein CSAQSYTDTQYF.

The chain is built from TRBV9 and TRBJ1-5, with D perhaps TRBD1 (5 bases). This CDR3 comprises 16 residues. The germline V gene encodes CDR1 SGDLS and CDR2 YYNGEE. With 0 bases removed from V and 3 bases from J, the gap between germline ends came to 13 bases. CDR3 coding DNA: TGTGCCAGCAGCGTAGGGTCGGGGGACTTCAATCAGCCCCAGCATTTT. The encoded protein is CASSVGSGDFNQPQHF.

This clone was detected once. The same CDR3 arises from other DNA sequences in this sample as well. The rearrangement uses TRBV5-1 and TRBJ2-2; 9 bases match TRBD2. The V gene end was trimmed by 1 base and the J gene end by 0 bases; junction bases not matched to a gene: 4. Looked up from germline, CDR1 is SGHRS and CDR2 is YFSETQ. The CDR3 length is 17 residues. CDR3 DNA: TGCGCCAGCAGCTTGCGGGCTAGCGGGGCGAACACCGGGGAGCTGTTTTTT. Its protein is CASSLRASGANTGELFF.

The DNA for the CDR3 is TGTGCCAGCAGCCCTAGCGGCCCCTCCTACAATGAGCAGTTCTTC. This sequence encodes CASSPSGPSYNEQFF. The chain has TRBV4-2 and TRBJ2-1, with 7 bases that match TRBD2. V shed 4 bases and J 0 bases; nucleotides not matched to a gene: 3. The CDR3 loop spans 15 amino acids. Germline V gene data show CDR1 as LGHNA and CDR2 as YNFKEQ.